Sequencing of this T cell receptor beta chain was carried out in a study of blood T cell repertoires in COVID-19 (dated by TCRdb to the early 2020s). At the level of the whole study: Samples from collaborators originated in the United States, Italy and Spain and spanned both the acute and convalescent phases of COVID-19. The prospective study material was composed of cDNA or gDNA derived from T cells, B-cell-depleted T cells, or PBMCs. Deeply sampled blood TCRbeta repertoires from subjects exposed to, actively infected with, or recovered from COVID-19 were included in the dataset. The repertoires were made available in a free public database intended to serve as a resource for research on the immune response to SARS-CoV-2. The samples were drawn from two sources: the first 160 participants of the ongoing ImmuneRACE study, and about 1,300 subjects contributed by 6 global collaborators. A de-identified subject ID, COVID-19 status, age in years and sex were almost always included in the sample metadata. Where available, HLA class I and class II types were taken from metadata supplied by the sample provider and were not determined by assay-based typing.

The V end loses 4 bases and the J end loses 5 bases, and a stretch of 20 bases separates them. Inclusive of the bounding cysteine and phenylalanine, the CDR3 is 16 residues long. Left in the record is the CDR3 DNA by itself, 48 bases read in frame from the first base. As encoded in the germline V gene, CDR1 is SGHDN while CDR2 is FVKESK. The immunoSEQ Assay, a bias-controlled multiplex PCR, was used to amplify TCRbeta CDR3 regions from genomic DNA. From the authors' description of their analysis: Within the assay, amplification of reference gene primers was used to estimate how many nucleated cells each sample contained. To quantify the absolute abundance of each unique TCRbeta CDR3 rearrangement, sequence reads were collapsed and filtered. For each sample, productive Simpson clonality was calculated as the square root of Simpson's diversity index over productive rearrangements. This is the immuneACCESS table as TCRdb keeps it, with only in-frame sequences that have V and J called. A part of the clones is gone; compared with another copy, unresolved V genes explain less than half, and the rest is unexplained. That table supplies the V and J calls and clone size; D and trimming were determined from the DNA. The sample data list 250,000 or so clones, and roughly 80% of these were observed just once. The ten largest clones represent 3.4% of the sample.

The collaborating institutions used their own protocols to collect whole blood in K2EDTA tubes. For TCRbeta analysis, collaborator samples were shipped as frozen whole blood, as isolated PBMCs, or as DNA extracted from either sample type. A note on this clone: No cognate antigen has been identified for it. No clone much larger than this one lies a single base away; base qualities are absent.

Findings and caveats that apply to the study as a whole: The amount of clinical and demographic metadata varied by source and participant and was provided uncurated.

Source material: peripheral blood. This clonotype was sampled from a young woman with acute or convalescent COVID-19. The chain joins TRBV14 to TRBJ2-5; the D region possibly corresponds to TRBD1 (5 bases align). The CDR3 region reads CASSPQGLLFGETQYF. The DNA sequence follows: TGTGCCAGCAGCCCTCAGGGCCTACTTTTCGGGGAGACCCAGTACTTC.